What follows describes a single T cell receptor beta chain. The clone's antigen remains unknown. Per-nucleotide qualities are absent, and no much larger clonotype sits a single base away. The intended sense of this specimen's time point label: patch test 3, about 24 weeks after DPC sensitization. The label giving this sample's treatment or condition can be read as: therapeutic diphenylcyclopropenone sensitization with weekly scalp DPC. At each patch-test visit, blood was drawn before the patch test was applied. To be eligible, patients had to be aged 18 to 70, diagnosed with alopecia and judged suitable for DPC therapy, while pregnant patients were excluded. Total RNA was extracted from unfractionated whole blood collected in Tempus Blood RNA tubes. This entry comes from a study of human T cells and chemical hapten exposure (dated by TCRdb to 2020 to 2022). At the level of the whole study: For sensitization, 2% DPC in acetone was applied to a roughly 2 cm by roughly 2 cm area of upper inner arm skin. Throughout the study period of 20 to 30 weeks, patients also received therapeutic DPC doses to the scalp every week. Patch tests used Finn chambers with 0.01% DPC on the upper back, scored after 6 days by International Contact Dermatitis Research Group standards. The patient cohort, mostly female, included alopecia areata with under or over 50% scalp involvement, alopecia totalis and alopecia universalis. The libraries were sequenced as a pool, and the TCR yield per sample differed mostly because of small variations in library volumes within the pool. In alopecia patients, the study followed how the peripheral blood TCR repertoire changed in vivo over primary and secondary sensitization to diphenylcyclopropenone (DPC), a hapten. Blood samples were taken from patients before sensitization (week 0) and then at 2, 6 and about 24 weeks after DPC sensitization. Twenty-nine alopecia patients provided blood for TCR sequencing at one to four time points (pre-sensitization, 2, 6 and 24 weeks).

The library was prepared using RACE. The run used a NextSeq 500. Library preparation attached unique molecular identifiers to individual cDNA molecules for quantitative, reproducible TCR counting. For every blood RNA sample, sequencing covered both the TCR alpha and TCR beta chains. As for how the authors treated the data: A median of about 87,000 TCRs per sample was observed, with a range of about 23,224 to 690,600. The Decombinator software suite was used to annotate V, J and CDR3 in the TCR reads. For the PS versus PT1 abundance plots, all samples were subsampled to the same number of TCRs (28,000). TCRs were defined as expanded if absent before sensitization and observed at least eight times at the 2-week time point. TCRdb trimmed public reads at Q25 via fastp, called clones via MiXCR and kept in-frame beta chains. Here each entry gathers all rows of one CDR3 protein and keeps the most common genes and DNA. TCRdb's processing, not the study's, gives the V and J calls here. A total of some 180,000 distinct CDR3 sequences appear in this sample, under 30% of them only once. The top ten clonotypes cover 2% to 2.5% of the sample.

Overall study results and their limits: A positive correlation was found between the number of PT1 expanded TCRs and patch test score, with significance reached at thresholds 8, 16 and 32 but not 4. After repeated subsampling, the strength of the expansion versus patch-test correlation and the threshold at which it became significant changed. No change with DPC sensitization was found in the number of TCRs above 1 in 1000 frequency, and no evidence of global repertoire structure alterations was found. Because all patients had alopecia, a presumed autoimmune disease, the immune response of the patients might differ from that of healthy individuals. Expanded TCRs formed significantly more large CDR3 similarity clusters than pre-sensitization or healthy control sets, consistent with antigen-driven responses.

The sample here was whole blood, taken in connection with sensitization to the hapten diphenylcyclopropenone (DPC). The receptor's source is a woman aged 40-49 years with alopecia areata. Some clones in this sample may be carry-over from other donors' samples.

Read as DNA, the sequence is TGTGCCAGCAGCTTGGCTAACTTCAATGAGCAGTTCTTC. The translation is CASSLANFNEQFF. The chain is made from TRBV5-6 and TRBJ2-1; the D gene cannot be named for sure. CDR1 and CDR2 were assigned from the germline V gene as SGHDT and YYEEEE. Trimming removed 0 bases from V and 6 bases from J, leaving 7 bases between the germline ends. The CDR3 starts with the cysteine, ends with the phenylalanine, and has 13 residues. Just CDR3 DNA is preserved here, 39 bases in frame from base 1.